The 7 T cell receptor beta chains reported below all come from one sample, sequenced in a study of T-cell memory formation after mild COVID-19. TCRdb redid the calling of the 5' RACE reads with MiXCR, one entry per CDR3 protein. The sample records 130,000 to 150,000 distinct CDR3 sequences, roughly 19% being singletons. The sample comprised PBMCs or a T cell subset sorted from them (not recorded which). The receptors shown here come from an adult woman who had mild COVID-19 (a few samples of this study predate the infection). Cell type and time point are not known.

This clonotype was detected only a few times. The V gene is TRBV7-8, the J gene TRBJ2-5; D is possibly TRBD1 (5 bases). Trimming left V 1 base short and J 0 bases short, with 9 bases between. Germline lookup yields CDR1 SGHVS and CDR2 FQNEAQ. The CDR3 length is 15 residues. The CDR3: CASSLVGRDQETQYF. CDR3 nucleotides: TGTGCCAGCAGCTTAGTGGGCAGGGACCAAGAGACCCAGTACTTC.

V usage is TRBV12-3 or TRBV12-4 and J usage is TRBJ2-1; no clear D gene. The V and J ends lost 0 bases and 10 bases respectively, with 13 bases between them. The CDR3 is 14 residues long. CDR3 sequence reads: CASSLAPFGMEQFF. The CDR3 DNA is TGTGCCAGCAGTTTAGCCCCCTTCGGCATGGAGCAGTTCTTC.

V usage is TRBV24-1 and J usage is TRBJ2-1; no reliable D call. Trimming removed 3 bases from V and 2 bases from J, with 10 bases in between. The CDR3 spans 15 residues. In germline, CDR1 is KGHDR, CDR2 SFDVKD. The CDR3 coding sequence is TGTGCCACCAGTGATGCTATTAACCCCTACAATGAGCAGTTCTTC. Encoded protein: CATSDAINPYNEQFF.

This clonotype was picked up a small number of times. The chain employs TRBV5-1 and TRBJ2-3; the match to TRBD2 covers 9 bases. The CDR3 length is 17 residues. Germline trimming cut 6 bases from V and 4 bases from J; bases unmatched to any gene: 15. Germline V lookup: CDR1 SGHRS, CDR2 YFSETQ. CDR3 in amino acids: CASTPLGSGGPADTQYF. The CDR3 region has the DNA TGCGCCAGCACCCCCCTGGGAAGCGGGGGGCCGGCAGATACGCAGTATTTT.

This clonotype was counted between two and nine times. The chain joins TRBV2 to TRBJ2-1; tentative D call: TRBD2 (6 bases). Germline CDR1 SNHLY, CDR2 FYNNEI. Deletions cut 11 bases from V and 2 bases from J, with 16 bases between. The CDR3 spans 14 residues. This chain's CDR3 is CASRGAEPYNEQFF. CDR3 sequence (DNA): TGTGCCTCCCGCGGGGCGGAACCCTACAATGAGCAGTTCTTC. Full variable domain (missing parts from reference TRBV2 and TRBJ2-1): EPEVTQTPSHQVTQMGQEVILRCVPISNHLYFYWYRQILGQKVEFLVSFYNNEISEKSEIFDDQFSVERPDGSNFTLKIRSTKLEDSAMYFCASRGAEPYNEQFFGPGTRLTVL.

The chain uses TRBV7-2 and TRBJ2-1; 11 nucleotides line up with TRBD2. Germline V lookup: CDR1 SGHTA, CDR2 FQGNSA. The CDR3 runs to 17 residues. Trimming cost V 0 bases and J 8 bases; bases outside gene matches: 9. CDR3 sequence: CASSLAASGRLMDEQFF. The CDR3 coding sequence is TGTGCCAGCAGCTTAGCGGCTAGCGGGAGGTTGATGGATGAGCAGTTCTTC.

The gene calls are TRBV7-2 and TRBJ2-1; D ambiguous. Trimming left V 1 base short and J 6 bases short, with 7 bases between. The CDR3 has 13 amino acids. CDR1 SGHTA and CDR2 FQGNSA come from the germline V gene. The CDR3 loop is CASSLGASNEQFF. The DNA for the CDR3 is TGTGCCAGCAGCTTAGGGGCAAGCAATGAGCAGTTCTTC. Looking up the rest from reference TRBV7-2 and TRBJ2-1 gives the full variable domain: GAGVSQSPSNKVTEKGKDVELRCDPISGHTALYWYRQSLGQGLEFLIYFQGNSAPDKSGLPSDRFSAERTGGSVSTLTIQRTQQEDSAVYLCASSLGASNEQFFGPGTRLTVL.